Detailed here is one T cell receptor (beta chain). Antigen unknown. A much bigger clone sits one base away, suggesting this may be a read error. These data are taken from a study of blood T cells in healthy people across ages. Study results and limitations: The unknown donor CMV status may have confounded expanded clonotype changes. Observed TCR beta diversity showed a strong correlation with the percentage of naive T cells as measured by flow cytometry.

Sample-barcoded 5' priming and a J-beta primer mix drove a second PCR of about 6 to 12 cycles. MiXCR, run by TCRdb on the 5' RACE reads, gives a single entry per CDR3 protein. The sample records about 650,000 distinct CDR3 sequences, about 32% being singletons. After removal of 1 base from V and 11 bases from J, the junction contained 30 bases not matched to a gene. The CDR3 runs to 21 residues. Germline lookup yields CDR1 LGHDT and CDR2 YNNKEL (reference sequence). This clonotype was obtained from a woman older than 75 in good health. What was sequenced was blood. V and J are TRBV3-1 and TRBJ2-5; TRBD1 matches at 8 bases. CDR3 bases: TGTGCCAGCAGCCAAGTTCCCGGGACAGGCCCCTTCAAAGTCTCCTACAATGAGCAGTACTTC. Translation gives CASSQVPGTGPFKVSYNEQYF.